The source of this TCR beta chain is a study of beta chain features in type 1 diabetes. Overall study findings and caveats: Patients' naive, central memory and regulatory TCRB repertoires appeared more alike than those of healthy donors.

Isolated RNA was reverse transcribed in full, so expressed TCRB transcripts were sequenced. About 3.6 million reads was the average for naive, central memory and regulatory T cell samples. Assay used: immunoSEQ multiplex PCR; TCRdb lists only in-frame clones, some missing. Of 350,000 to 450,000 clones in the sample, around 15% are singletons; the top ten hold approximately 0.019%. Looked up from germline, CDR1 is KGHSH and CDR2 is LQKENI. Trimming stripped 3 bases from V and 4 bases from J, with 18 bases between. The CDR3 is 16 residues long. For this clone: What it binds is unknown.

This sequence was found in a young woman in good health. Sequencing input: naive CD4+ T cells from blood. The V gene is TRBV18, the J gene TRBJ1-2; tentatively, D is TRBD1 (5 bases). In nucleotides, the CDR3 is TGTGCCAGCTCACCGGTTCAGGGTCGACGACTCTATGGCTACACCTTC. This encodes CASSPVQGRRLYGYTF.